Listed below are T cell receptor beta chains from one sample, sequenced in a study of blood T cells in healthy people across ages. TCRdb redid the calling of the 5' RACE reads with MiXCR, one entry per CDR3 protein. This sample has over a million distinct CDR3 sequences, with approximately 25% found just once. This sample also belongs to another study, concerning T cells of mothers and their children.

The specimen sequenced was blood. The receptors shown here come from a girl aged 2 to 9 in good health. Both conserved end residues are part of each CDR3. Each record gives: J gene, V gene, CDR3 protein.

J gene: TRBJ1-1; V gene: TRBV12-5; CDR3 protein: CASGLVLASGVWANTEAFF
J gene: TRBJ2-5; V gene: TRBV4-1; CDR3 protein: CASSQVHRAGDRETQYF
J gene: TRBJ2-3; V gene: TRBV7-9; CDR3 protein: CASSLVQGPDTQYF
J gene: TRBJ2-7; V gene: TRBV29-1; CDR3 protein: CSAQGGEKPYEQYF
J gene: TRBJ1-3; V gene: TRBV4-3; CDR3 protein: CASSQDRQGARNTIYF
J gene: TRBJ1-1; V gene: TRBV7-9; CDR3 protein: CASSLRTGEAFF
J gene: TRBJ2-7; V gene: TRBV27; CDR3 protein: CASSLNAGPYEQYF
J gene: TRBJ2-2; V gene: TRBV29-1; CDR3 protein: CSVVERESAGELFF
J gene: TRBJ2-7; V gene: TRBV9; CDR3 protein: CASSVGGRTEQYF
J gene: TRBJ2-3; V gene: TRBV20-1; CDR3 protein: CSARERERGLTDTQYF
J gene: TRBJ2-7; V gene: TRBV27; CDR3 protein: CASSLSTSGSGEQYF
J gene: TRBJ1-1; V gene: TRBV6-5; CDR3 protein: CASSYSSRGGTEAFF
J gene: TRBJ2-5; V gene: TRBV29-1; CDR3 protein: CSVEDGRQGQETQYF
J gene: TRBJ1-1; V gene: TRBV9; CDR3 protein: CASSVDGGTEAFF
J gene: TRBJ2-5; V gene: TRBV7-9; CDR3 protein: CASSLFLGVGETQYF
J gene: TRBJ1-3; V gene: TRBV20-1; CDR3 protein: CSAIEGYENTIYF
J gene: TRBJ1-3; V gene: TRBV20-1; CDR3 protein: CSARLAGHGDTIYF